This TCR beta chain was sequenced for a study of T cells in Graves' hyperthyroidism and ophthalmopathy. The CDR3 has 14 amino acids. Germline V gene sequence: CDR1 SGHNT, CDR2 YYREEE (reference sequence). Unmatched junction bases numbered 9, after V lost 4 bases and J lost 8 bases. Regions amplified from RNA transcripts were the TCR beta CDR3 regions. The HTBI primer set served for first-round RT-PCR of the TCR CDR3. In TCRdb, the multiplex PCR reads were re-called with MiXCR into one record per CDR3 protein. This table holds about 640,000 distinct CDR3 sequences, more than 20% found once. The diagnoses drew upon clinical symptoms, serum thyroxine and TRAb, thyroid ultrasound and orbital computed tomography. A few counts support this clonotype.

Sequences were obtained from blood. The sequence was collected from a man aged 30 to 45 with Graves' ophthalmopathy. The chain recombines TRBV5-4 with TRBJ1-2; TRBD1 matches 9 bases. Here the CDR3 reads CASSIPNRGQGYTF. CDR3 DNA sequence: TGTGCCAGCAGCATCCCAAACAGGGGGCAAGGCTACACCTTC. Full variable domain (outside the CDR3, taken from reference TRBV5-4 and TRBJ1-2): ETGVTQSPTHLIKTRGQQVTLRCSSQSGHNTVSWYQQALGQGPQFIFQYYREEENGRGNFPPRFSGLQFPNYSSELNVNALELDDSALYLCASSIPNRGQGYTFGSGTRLTVV.